The clone carrying this T cell receptor beta chain was detected only a few times. Its antigen is not known. TCRdb fed the 5' RACE reads into MiXCR, producing one record per CDR3 protein. The sample lists 1,800,000 or so distinct CDR3 sequences; around 33% were seen once. This record comes from a study of identical twins. The CDR3 is made up of 12 amino acids. Germline CDR1 reads SQVTM; CDR2 reads ANQGSEA. Trimming removed 7 bases from V and 2 bases from J, with 9 bases in between. Study-wide findings and caveats: Beta clonotypes that were abundant in cord blood contained fewer insertions, a pattern absent from memory repertoires.

The chain links TRBV29-1 to TRBJ1-3; D not certain. This TCR was sampled from a newborn girl in good health. The sample consisted of cord blood. The CDR3, as DNA: TGCAGCGGCCAACTACCTGGAAACACCATATATTTT. This codes for CSGQLPGNTIYF.